The T cell receptor (beta chain) under discussion was sequenced for a study of cytotoxic CD8 clonotypes in ibrutinib-treated CLL. Germline-derived CDR1 and CDR2 are SGDLS and YYNGEE. The CDR3 spans 14 residues. The trim removed 2 bases at V and 4 bases at J, leaving 3 bases unmatched. Regarding this clone: Its antigen is currently unknown. Other DNA sequences in this sample translate to the same CDR3.

The repertoire was sequenced with immunoSEQ multiplex PCR; TCRdb's copy has only in-frame clones and lacks some. The table shows roughly 300,000 clones, with approximately 76% occurring only once. The study, taken as a whole, reports: Whereas clonality rose at ibrutinib response, it declined toward baseline at progression. Public clonotypes proved infrequent, and on treatment they shrank or remained steady.

The TCR was taken from a human donor with chronic lymphocytic leukemia. Source: PBMCs, taken at disease progression, from a patient treated with ibrutinib. The chain employs TRBV9 and TRBJ2-5, with TRBD2 matching 9 bases. The CDR3 coding sequence is TGTGCCAGCAGCGTTAGCGGGAGACCAGAGACCCAGTACTTC. Residues: CASSVSGRPETQYF.